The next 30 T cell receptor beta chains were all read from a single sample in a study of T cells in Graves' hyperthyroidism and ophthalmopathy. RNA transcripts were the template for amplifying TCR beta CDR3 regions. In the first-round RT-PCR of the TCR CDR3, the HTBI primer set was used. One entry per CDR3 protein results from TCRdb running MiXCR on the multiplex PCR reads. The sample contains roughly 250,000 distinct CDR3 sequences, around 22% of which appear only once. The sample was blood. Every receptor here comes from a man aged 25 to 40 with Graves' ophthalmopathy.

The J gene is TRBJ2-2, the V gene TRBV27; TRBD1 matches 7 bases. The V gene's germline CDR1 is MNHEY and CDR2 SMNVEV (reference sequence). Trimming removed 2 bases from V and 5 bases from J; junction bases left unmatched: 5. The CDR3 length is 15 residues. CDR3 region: CASSLGKGATGELFF. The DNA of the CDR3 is TGTGCCAGCAGTTTAGGGAAGGGGGCAACCGGGGAGCTGTTTTTT.

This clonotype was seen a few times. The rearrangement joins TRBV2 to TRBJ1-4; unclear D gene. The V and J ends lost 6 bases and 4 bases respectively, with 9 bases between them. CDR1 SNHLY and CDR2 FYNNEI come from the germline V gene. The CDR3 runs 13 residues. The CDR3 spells CASRGGRNEKLFF. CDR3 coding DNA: TGTGCCAGCAGAGGAGGGCGTAATGAAAAACTGTTTTTT.

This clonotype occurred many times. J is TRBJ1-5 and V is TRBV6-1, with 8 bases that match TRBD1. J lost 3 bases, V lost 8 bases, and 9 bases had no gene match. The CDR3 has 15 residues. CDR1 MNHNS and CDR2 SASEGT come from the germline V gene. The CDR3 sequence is CASGEGTGVNQPQHF. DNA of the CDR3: TGTGCCAGCGGGGAGGGGACAGGAGTCAATCAGCCCCAGCATTTT.

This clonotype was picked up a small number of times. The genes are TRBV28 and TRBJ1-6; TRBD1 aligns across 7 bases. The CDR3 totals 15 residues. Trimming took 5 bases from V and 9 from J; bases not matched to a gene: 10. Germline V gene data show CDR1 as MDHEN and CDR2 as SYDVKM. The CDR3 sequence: CASSKERGDSSPLHF. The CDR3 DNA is TGTGCCAGCAGTAAGGAGAGGGGGGACAGTTCACCCCTCCACTTT.

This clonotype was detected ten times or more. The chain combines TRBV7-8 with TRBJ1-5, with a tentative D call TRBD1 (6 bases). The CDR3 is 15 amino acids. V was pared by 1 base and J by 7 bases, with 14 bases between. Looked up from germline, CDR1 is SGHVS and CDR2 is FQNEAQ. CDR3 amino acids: CASSLDKQGWQPQHF. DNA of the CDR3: TGTGCCAGCAGCTTAGACAAACAGGGTTGGCAGCCCCAGCATTTT.

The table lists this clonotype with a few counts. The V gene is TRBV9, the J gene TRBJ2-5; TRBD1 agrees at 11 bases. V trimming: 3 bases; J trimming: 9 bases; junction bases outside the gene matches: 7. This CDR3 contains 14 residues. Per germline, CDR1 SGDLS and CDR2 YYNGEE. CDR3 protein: CASSGTGGERAQYF. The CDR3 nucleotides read TGTGCCAGCAGCGGGACAGGGGGCGAGAGGGCCCAGTACTTC.

CDR3 bases: TGTGCCAGCAGTTTAGGCCTGACTAGCGGGAGAGTTAGAGAGACCCAGTACTTC. Translating gives CASSLGLTSGRVRETQYF. This rearrangement joins TRBV27 to TRBJ2-5; 12 bases line up with TRBD2. V dropped 2 bases and J dropped 4; count of bases not matched to a gene: 11. Looked up from germline, CDR1 is MNHEY and CDR2 is SMNVEV (reference sequence). CDR3 length equals 18 residues.

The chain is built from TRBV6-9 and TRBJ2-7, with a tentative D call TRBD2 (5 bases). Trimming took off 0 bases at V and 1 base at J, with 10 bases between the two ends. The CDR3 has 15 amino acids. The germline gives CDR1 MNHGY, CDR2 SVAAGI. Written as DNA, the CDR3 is TGTGCCAGCAGTTATTCGATTAGGGAGTCCTACGAGCAGTACTTC. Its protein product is CASSYSIRESYEQYF.

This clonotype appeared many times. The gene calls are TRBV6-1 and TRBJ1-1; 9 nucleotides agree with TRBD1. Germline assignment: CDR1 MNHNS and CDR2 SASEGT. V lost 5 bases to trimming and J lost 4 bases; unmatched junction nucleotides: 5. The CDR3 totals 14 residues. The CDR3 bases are TGTGCCAGCAGTTGGGACAGGGACGCCACTGAAGCTTTCTTT. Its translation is CASSWDRDATEAFF.

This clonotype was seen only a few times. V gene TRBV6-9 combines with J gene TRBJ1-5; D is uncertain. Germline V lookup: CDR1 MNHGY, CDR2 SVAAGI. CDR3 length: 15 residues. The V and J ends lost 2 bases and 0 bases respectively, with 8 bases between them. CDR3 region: CASSYKADSNQPQHF. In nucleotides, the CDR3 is TGTGCCAGCAGTTATAAGGCGGATAGCAATCAGCCCCAGCATTTT.

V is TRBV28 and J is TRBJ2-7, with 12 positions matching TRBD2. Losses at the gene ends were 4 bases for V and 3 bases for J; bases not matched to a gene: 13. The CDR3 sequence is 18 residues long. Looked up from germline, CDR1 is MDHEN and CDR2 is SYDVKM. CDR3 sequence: CASSSPTSGSYHRYEQYF. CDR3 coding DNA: TGTGCCAGCAGTTCGCCGACTAGCGGGAGCTATCACCGCTACGAGCAGTACTTC. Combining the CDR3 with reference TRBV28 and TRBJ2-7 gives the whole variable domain DVKVTQSSRYLVKRTGEKVFLECVQDMDHENMFWYRQDPGLGLRLIYFSYDVKMKEKGDIPEGYSVSREKKERFSLILESASTNQTSMYLCASSSPTSGSYHRYEQYFGPGTRLTVT.

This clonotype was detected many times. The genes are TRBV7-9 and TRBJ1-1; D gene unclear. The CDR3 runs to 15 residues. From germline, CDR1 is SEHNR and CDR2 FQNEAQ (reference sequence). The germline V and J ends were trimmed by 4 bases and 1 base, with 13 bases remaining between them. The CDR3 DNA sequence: TGTGCCAGCAGCTCCCACTTTGACGGGAACACTGAAGCTTTCTTT. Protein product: CASSSHFDGNTEAFF.

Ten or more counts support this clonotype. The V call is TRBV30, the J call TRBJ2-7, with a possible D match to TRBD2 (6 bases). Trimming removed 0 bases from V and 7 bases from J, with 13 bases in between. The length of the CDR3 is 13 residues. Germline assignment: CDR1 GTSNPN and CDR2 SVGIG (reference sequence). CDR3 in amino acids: CAWSVHGGEEQYF. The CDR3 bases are TGTGCCTGGAGTGTACACGGGGGAGAGGAGCAGTACTTC.

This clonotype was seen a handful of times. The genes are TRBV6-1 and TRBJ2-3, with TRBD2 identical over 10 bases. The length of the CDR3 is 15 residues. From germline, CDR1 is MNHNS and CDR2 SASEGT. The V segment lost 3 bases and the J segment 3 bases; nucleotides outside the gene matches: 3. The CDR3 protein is CASSEASGSTDTQYF. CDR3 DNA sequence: TGTGCCAGCAGTGAGGCTAGCGGGAGTACAGATACGCAGTATTTT.

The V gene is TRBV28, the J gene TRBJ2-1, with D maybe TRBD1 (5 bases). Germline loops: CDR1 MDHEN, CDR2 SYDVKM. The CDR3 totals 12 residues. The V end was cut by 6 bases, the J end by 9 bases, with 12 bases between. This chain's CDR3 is CASSIGVREQFF. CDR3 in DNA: TGTGCCAGCAGCATAGGGGTTCGTGAGCAGTTCTTC.

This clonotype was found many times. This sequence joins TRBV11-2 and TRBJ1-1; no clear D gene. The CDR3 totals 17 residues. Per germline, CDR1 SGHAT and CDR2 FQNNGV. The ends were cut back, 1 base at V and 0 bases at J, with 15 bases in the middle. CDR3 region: CASSLGRRVGMNTEAFF. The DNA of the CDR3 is TGTGCCAGCAGCTTAGGACGACGGGTCGGCATGAACACTGAAGCTTTCTTT.

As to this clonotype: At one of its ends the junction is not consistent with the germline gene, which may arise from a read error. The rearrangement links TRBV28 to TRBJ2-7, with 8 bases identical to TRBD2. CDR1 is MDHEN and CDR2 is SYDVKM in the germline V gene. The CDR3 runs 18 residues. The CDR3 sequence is CASSSSGRVFDSSYERYF. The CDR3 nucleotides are TGTGCCAGCAGTTCTAGCGGGCGCGTCTTTGATAGCTCCTACGAGCGGTACTTC.

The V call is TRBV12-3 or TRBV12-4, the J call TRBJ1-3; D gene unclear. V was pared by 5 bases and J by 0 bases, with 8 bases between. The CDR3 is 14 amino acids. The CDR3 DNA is TGTGCCAGCAGTACGACGGACTCTGGAAACACCATATATTTT. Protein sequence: CASSTTDSGNTIYF.

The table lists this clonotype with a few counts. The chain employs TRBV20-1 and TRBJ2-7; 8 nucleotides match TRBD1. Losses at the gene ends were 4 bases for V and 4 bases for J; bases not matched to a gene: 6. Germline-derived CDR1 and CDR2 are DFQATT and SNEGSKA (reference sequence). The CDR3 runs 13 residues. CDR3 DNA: TGCAGTGCTACCGGGCAGGGGGCGTACGAGCAGTACTTC. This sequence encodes CSATGQGAYEQYF.

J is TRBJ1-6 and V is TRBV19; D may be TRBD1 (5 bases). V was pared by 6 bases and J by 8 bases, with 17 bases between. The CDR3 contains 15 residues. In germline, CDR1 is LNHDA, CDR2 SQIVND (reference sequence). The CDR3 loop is CASSNGLGAHSPLHF. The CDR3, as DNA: TGTGCCAGTAGCAATGGACTAGGGGCGCATTCACCCCTCCACTTT.

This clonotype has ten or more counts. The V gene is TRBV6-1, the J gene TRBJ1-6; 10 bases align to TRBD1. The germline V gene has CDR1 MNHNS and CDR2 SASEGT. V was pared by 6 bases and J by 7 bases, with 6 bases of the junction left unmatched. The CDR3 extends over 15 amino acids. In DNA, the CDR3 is TGTGCCAGCAGAATGGGACAGGGGTGGAATTCACCCCTCCACTTT. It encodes CASRMGQGWNSPLHF.

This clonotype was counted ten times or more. CDR3: CASSYALFASGNTGELFF. CDR3 DNA: TGTGCCAGCAGTTACGCGCTCTTCGCAAGCGGGAACACCGGGGAGCTGTTTTTT. The J gene is TRBJ2-2, the V gene TRBV6-1, with a weak D call TRBD2 (5 bases). Germline CDR1 and CDR2: MNHNS and SASEGT. V was pared by 5 bases and J by 1 base, with 20 bases between. This CDR3 is 18 amino acids long.

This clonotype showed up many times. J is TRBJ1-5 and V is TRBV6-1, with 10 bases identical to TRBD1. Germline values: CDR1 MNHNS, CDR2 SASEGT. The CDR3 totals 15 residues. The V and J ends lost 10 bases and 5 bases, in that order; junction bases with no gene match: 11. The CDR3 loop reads CATTRGGQGYQPQHF. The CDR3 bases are TGTGCCACCACCCGAGGGGGACAGGGGTATCAGCCCCAGCATTTT.

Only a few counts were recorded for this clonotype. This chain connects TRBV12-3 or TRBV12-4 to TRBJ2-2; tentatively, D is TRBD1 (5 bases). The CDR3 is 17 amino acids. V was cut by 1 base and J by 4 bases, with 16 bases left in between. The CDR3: CASSLEVLAGPTGELFF. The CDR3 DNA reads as TGTGCCAGCAGTTTAGAGGTCTTGGCAGGGCCCACCGGGGAGCTGTTTTTT.

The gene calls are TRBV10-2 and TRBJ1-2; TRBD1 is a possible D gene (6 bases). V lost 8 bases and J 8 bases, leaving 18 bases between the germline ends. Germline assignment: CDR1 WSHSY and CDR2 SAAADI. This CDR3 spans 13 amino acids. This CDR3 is CASSSLVGQGYTF. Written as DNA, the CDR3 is TGCGCCAGCTCCTCCTTGGTGGGACAAGGCTACACCTTC.

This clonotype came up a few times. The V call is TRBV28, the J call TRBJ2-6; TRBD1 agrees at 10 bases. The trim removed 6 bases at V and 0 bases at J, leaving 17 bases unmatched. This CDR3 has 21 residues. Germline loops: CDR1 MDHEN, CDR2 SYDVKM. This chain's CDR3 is CASRPTTGGFNPSSGANVLTF. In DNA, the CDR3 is TGTGCCAGCAGACCGACGACAGGGGGCTTTAATCCAAGCTCTGGGGCCAACGTCCTGACTTTC.

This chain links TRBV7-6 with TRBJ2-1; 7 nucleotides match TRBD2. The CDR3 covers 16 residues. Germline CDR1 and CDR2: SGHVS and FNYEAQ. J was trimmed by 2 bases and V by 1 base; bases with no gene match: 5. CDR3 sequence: CASSLEAGDPYNEQFF. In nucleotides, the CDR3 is TGTGCCAGCAGCTTAGAGGCGGGAGACCCCTACAATGAGCAGTTCTTC.

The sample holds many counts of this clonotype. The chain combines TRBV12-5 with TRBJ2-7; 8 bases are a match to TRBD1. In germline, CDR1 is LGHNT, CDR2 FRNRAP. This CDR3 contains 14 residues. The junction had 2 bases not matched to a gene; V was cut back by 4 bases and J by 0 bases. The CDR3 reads CASGSDRDSYEQYF. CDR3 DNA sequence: TGTGCTAGTGGTTCGGACAGGGACTCCTACGAGCAGTACTTC.

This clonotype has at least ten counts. The CDR3 nucleotides read TGTGCCAGCAGCCGAGGCGAGGGTAATGAAAAACTGTTTTTT. Translating it yields CASSRGEGNEKLFF. The chain has TRBV9 and TRBJ1-4; D gene unclear. The V gene lost 4 bases and the J gene lost 4 bases, with 11 bases spanning the gap. Per the germline V gene, CDR1 is SGDLS and CDR2 is YYNGEE. The CDR3 totals 14 residues.

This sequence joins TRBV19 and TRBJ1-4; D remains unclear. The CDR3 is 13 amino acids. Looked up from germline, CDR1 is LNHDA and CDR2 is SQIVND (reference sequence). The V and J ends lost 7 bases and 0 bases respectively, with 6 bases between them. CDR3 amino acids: CASNDSTNEKLFF. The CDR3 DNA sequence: TGTGCCAGTAACGATTCAACTAATGAAAAACTGTTTTTT.